This TCR beta chain emerged from a study of read filtering for tumor transcriptome and immune sequencing. Study in general: Revised staging placed eight or nine patients in R-ISS I, 15 to 20 in II, about seven in III.

Regarding the study as a whole: IR-seq and RNA-seq agreed better without single-read clonotypes. Even smaller IR-seq throughput identified most shared clonotypes. Sorted CD138-negative bone marrow cells were not purified T cells.

This clonotype has at least ten counts. The antigen is undetermined. This CDR3 spans 13 amino acids. The V end lost 2 bases, the J end lost 9 bases, and 11 bases lay between the germline ends. In germline, CDR1 is LGHDT, CDR2 YNNKEL (reference sequence). The library was built from approximately 400 ng RNA with molecular barcoded adaptors for alpha/delta and beta/gamma chains. TCRdb reprocessed the reads with MiXCR, giving one entry per CDR3 protein. The sample lists about 37,000 distinct CDR3 sequences, 10% to 15% seen once, with more than 30% in the top ten. Sequenced: a population of CD138-negative cells sorted from bone marrow. The chain carries TRBV3-1 and TRBJ2-1; D not certain. This receptor was taken from a donor at least 40 years old with multiple myeloma. The CDR3, as DNA: TGTGCCAGCAGCCAACTTTCGGCGAGTGAGCAGTTCTTC. It translates to CASSQLSASEQFF.